This TCR beta chain came from a study of shared clonotypes between healthy human individuals. In the source study's methods: Sequence data from immunoSEQ were junction-only and lacked quality scores; consequently, filtering differed. Sequencing used immunoSEQ multiplex PCR; TCRdb keeps in-frame clones, though not all of them. D and trimming were read from the DNA, whereas the V and J calls and clone size are those reported in that table. The repertoire holds hundreds of thousands of clones, around 77% seen once, with around 12% in the top ten. Trimming removed 7 bases from V and 8 bases from J; junction bases left unmatched: 11. CDR1 and CDR2 (germline): SNHLY, FYNNEI. CDR3 size: 14 residues. Around 100 million PBMCs went into genomic DNA for unsorted samples.

The sequencing input was PBMCs. V gene TRBV2 combines with J gene TRBJ1-2; 9 bases fit TRBD1. This clonotype was sampled from a middle-aged woman in good health. Some clones in this sample may be carry-over from other donors' samples. This CDR3 reads CASKGTGKGKGYTF. The CDR3 nucleotides are TGTGCCAGCAAGGGGACAGGGAAAGGGAAAGGCTACACCTTC.